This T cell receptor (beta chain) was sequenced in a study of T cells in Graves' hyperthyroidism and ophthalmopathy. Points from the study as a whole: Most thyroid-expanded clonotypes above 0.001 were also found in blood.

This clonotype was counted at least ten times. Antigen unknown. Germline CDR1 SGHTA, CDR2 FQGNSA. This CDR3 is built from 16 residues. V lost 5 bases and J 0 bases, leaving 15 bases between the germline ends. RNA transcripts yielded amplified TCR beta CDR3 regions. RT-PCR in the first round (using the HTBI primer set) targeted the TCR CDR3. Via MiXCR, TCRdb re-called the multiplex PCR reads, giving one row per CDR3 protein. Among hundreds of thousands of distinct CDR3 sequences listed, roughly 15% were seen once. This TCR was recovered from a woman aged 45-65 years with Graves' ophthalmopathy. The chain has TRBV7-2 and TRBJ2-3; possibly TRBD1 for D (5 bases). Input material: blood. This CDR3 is CASSHRQSPSTDTQYF. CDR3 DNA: TGTGCCAGCAGCCACCGACAGTCGCCCAGCACAGATACGCAGTATTTT.